The rows below give T cell receptor beta chains drawn from one sample of a study of neurological immune-mediated disorders. In TCRdb, the 5' RACE reads were re-called with MiXCR into one record per CDR3 protein. There are 80,000 or so distinct CDR3 sequences in the sample; about 9.4% occur only once, and 1.5% to 2% lies in the top ten. Source material: PBMCs. These receptors came from a man aged 50 to 59 in good health. Both conserved end residues are part of each CDR3. A D gene is named only where the DNA matches it firmly. Clone size appears in some rows only: once, few, many, or a class for an expanded clone.

V,D,size,J,CDR3,DNA
TRBV7-8,-,-,TRBJ2-1,CASSQIRSYNEQFF,TGTGCCAGCAGCCAAATTCGCTCCTACAATGAGCAGTTCTTC
TRBV28,-,many,TRBJ1-2,CASSPGRVVGYTF,TGTGCCAGTTCCCCGGGAAGGGTTGTCGGCTACACCTTC
TRBV5-1,-,many,TRBJ2-3,CASSTSGGVTDTQYF,TGCGCCAGCAGCACCTCCGGAGGAGTCACAGATACGCAGTATTTT
TRBV5-1,-,few,TRBJ2-2,CASSRQGTTGELFF,TGCGCCAGCAGCCGACAAGGGACGACCGGGGAGCTGTTTTTT
TRBV5-6,TRBD1,-,TRBJ2-7,CASSLGDRGHYEQYF,TGTGCCAGCAGCTTGGGGGACAGGGGGCATTACGAGCAGTACTTC
TRBV4-1,TRBD2,many,TRBJ2-3,CASSQGLAGITTDTQYF,TGCGCCAGCAGCCAAGGCCTAGCGGGGATAACCACAGATACGCAGTATTTT
TRBV7-2,-,many,TRBJ2-5,CASSLSRDETQYF,TGTGCCAGCAGCTTGAGCAGGGATGAGACCCAGTACTTC
TRBV4-1,TRBD1,many,TRBJ1-1,CASSPGQGPVGMNTEAFF,TGCGCCAGCAGCCCGGGACAGGGGCCAGTTGGGATGAACACTGAAGCTTTCTTT
TRBV20-1,-,many,TRBJ1-2,CSARENRAGYTF,TGCAGTGCTAGAGAAAACAGGGCCGGCTACACCTTC
TRBV7-2,-,many,TRBJ2-5,CASANPFGSQETQYF,TGTGCCAGCGCCAACCCGTTCGGCAGTCAAGAGACCCAGTACTTC
TRBV27,-,many,TRBJ2-2,CASSLRDLNTGELFF,TGTGCCAGCAGTTTAAGGGACCTAAACACCGGGGAGCTGTTTTTT
TRBV5-1,-,many,TRBJ2-1,CASSPAGTMFNEQFF,TGCGCCAGCAGCCCCGCGGGAACAATGTTCAATGAGCAGTTCTTC
TRBV5-1,-,many,TRBJ1-6,CASSPGTARDSPLHF,TGCGCCAGCAGCCCTGGGACTGCCCGGGATTCACCCCTCCACTTT
TRBV7-2,-,-,TRBJ2-5,CASSLGGTGGSRTQYF,TGTGCCAGCAGCTTAGGGGGGACTGGCGGGTCCCGGACCCAGTACTTC
TRBV5-1,-,many,TRBJ1-3,CASSDTHTIYF,TGCGCCAGCAGCGACACTCACACCATATATTTT
TRBV11-1,-,many,TRBJ2-2,CASSPLRATGELFF,TGTGCCAGCAGCCCGCTGCGGGCTACCGGGGAGCTGTTTTTT
TRBV24-1,-,many,TRBJ2-5,CATSSVTETQYF,TGTGCCACCAGCTCGGTAACAGAGACCCAGTACTTC
TRBV9,TRBD2,many,TRBJ2-1,CASSVYGRSSQFF,TGTGCCAGCAGCGTATACGGGAGGTCGTCGCAGTTCTTC
TRBV4-1,-,many,TRBJ2-3,CASSQDSLKLEGADTQYF,TGCGCCAGCAGCCAAGATTCGTTGAAGTTAGAAGGCGCAGATACGCAGTATTTT
TRBV5-1,-,many,TRBJ1-6,CASSSDGLGASPLHF,TGCGCCAGCAGCTCGGACGGTCTGGGCGCATCACCCCTCCACTTT
TRBV7-6,-,few,TRBJ2-3,CASSSRPTGDTQYF,TGTGCCAGCAGCTCTCGGCCGACCGGAGATACGCAGTATTTT
TRBV28,-,many,TRBJ2-5,CASSLPGGQETQYF,TGTGCCAGCAGTTTACCAGGGGGGCAAGAGACCCAGTACTTC
TRBV6-6,-,many,TRBJ2-2,CASSYPTGINTGELFF,TGTGCCAGCAGTTACCCTACAGGGATCAACACCGGGGAGCTGTTTTTT
TRBV5-1,TRBD2,many,TRBJ2-7,CASSLVGSGAPEQYF,TGCGCCAGCAGCCTGGTTGGTAGCGGGGCCCCCGAGCAGTACTTC
TRBV7-2,-,many,TRBJ2-3,CASSLEWAADTQYF,TGTGCCAGCAGCTTAGAATGGGCGGCAGATACGCAGTATTTT
TRBV28,TRBD1,many,TRBJ2-1,CASSLGTGNEQFF,TGTGCCAGCAGTTTGGGGACAGGCAATGAGCAGTTCTTC
TRBV7-9,TRBD1,many,TRBJ2-5,CASSFDRGRESGTQYF,TGTGCCAGCAGCTTCGACAGGGGACGGGAATCGGGGACCCAGTACTTC
TRBV20-1,TRBD2,many,TRBJ2-5,CSARDAGGQETQYF,TGCAGTGCTAGAGATGCGGGGGGCCAAGAGACCCAGTACTTC
TRBV3-1,-,-,TRBJ2-7,CASSQGMISAYEQYF,TGTGCCAGCAGCCAAGGGATGATTTCGGCCTACGAGCAGTACTTC
TRBV4-1,-,many,TRBJ2-7,CASSPAPGVQYF,TGCGCCAGCAGCCCGGCCCCCGGAGTGCAGTACTTC
TRBV29-1,TRBD1,few,TRBJ2-7,CSVGGQGFYEQYF,TGCAGCGTTGGGGGACAGGGCTTCTACGAGCAGTACTTC
TRBV20-1,-,many,TRBJ2-4,CSAGLIQYF,TGCAGTGCTGGGCTTATTCAGTACTTC
TRBV20-1,TRBD1,many,TRBJ1-1,CSARGVTGQAFAEAFF,TGCAGTGCTAGAGGCGTGACAGGACAGGCCTTTGCTGAAGCTTTCTTT
TRBV12-3/TRBV12-4,-,many,TRBJ2-6,CASSSSTSGANVLTF,TGTGCCAGCAGTTCTTCCACCTCTGGGGCCAACGTCCTGACTTTC
TRBV4-3,-,many,TRBJ2-2,CASSWGRSNTGELFF,TGCGCCAGCAGTTGGGGACGATCGAACACCGGGGAGCTGTTTTTT
TRBV5-1,-,many,TRBJ1-3,CASSLEPGSGNTIYF,TGCGCCAGCAGCTTGGAGCCAGGCTCTGGAAACACCATATATTTT
TRBV5-6,TRBD1,many,TRBJ1-2,CASSPWTGHGYTF,TGTGCCAGCAGCCCTTGGACAGGGCACGGCTACACCTTC
TRBV29-1,TRBD2,many,TRBJ2-1,CSVEETSLGEQFF,TGCAGCGTTGAAGAGACTAGCCTTGGCGAGCAGTTCTTC
TRBV28,-,many,TRBJ2-6,CASSFDPPGRAAGANVLTF,TGTGCCAGCAGTTTCGACCCCCCTGGCAGGGCAGCTGGGGCCAACGTCCTGACTTTC
TRBV29-1,TRBD1,many,TRBJ1-3,CSAGIQGVNGNTIYF,TGCAGCGCCGGAATTCAGGGGGTTAATGGAAACACCATATATTTT
TRBV7-2,-,many,TRBJ2-3,CASSLTAGTDTQYF,TGTGCCAGCAGCTTAACGGCGGGCACAGATACGCAGTATTTT
TRBV25-1,-,many,TRBJ2-7,CASSANGPREQYF,TGTGCCAGCAGTGCGAATGGCCCTCGCGAGCAGTACTTC
TRBV5-1,TRBD1,many,TRBJ2-4,CASSPVPGQENIQYF,TGCGCCAGCAGCCCGGTCCCGGGACAGGAAAACATTCAGTACTTC
TRBV7-2,-,many,TRBJ2-7,CASSLATGIPYEQYF,TGTGCCAGCAGCTTGGCGACAGGTATACCCTACGAGCAGTACTTC
TRBV6-6,-,many,TRBJ2-3,CASSYAASTDTQYF,TGTGCCAGCAGTTACGCGGCTAGCACAGATACGCAGTATTTT
TRBV7-9,-,many,TRBJ1-2,CASSFAGQSLHTF,TGTGCCAGCAGCTTTGCGGGACAATCGCTGCACACCTTC
TRBV5-1,-,-,TRBJ2-2,CASSLDGTSGELFF,TGCGCCAGCAGCTTGGATGGGACCTCCGGGGAGCTGTTTTTT
TRBV7-3,TRBD2,-,TRBJ2-3,CASSPTGQGRLAGGDTQYF,TGTGCCAGCAGCCCAACGGGACAGGGAAGACTAGCGGGGGGGGATACGCAGTATTTT
TRBV6-5,TRBD2,few,TRBJ2-7,CASSYGTGLAGAQQYF,TGTGCCAGCAGCTACGGCACCGGACTAGCGGGAGCTCAGCAGTACTTC
TRBV7-8,-,-,TRBJ2-3,CASSSTTGRDTQYF,TGTGCCAGCAGCTCGACAACGGGTAGGGATACGCAGTATTTT
TRBV3-1,-,many,TRBJ1-5,CASSPTDSNQPQHF,TGTGCCAGCAGCCCGACGGATAGCAATCAGCCCCAGCATTTT